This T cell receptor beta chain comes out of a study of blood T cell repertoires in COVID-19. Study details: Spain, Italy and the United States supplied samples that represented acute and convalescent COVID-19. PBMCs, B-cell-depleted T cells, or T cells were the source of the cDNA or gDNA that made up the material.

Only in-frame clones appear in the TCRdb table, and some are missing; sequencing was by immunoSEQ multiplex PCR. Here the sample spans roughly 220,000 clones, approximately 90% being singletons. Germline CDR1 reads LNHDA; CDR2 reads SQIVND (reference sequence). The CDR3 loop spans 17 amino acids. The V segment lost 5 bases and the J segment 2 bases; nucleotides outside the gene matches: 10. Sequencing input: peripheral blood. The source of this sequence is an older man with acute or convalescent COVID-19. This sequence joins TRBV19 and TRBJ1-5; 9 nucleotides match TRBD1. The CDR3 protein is CASSAKPGQGGNQPQHF. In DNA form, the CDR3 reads TGTGCCAGTAGTGCCAAGCCGGGACAGGGCGGCAATCAGCCCCAGCATTTT.